This T cell receptor (beta chain) comes out of a study of cytomegalovirus exposure and HLA in healthy donors (TCRdb year 2017). Looking at the study overall: An earlier analysis of some 500 of the donors reported 250 to 300 Gb of sequence data and about 100 million unique TCR beta sequences from about 180 million T cells. An early release covering 550 to 700 HLA-typed donors comprised roughly 300 gigabases of sequencing data and around 80 million unique TCR sequences. Of the roughly 400 genotyped donors, approximately 83% fell in the genetic ancestry cluster associated with self-reported Caucasian donors. The study aimed to test whether signatures of past pathogen exposure could be identified by cataloging public T cell receptors. The study profiled the T cell repertoires of more than 500 subjects by immunosequencing and related them to cytomegalovirus serostatus. Along with the roughly 710-subject first cohort, a separate validation cohort of over 90 different subjects was used. The study combined high-throughput TCR immunosequencing, statistical association of individual TCRs with disease status, and machine learning to predict cytomegalovirus infection status. To study patterns of TCR occurrence, a later analysis re-analyzed previously published TCR beta repertoires from under 750 donors and added high-resolution HLA genotyping. Rather than drawing on any new phenotypic data, the later analysis identified candidate immune exposures from TCR beta sequences and the way those sequences occurred across donors. An earlier analysis of approximately 630 of the donors applied high-throughput TCR beta sequencing to assess whether each TCR beta V gene segment acted as functional or pseudogenic. Donor age, sex, ethnicity and CMV serostatus were collected together with the repertoire data. A later genetic analysis used genome-wide SNP genotypes for about 65% of the roughly 670 donors, treating that subset as a discovery cohort. All discovery cohort repertoires had been generated using a single sequencing platform. HLA typing covered class I and class II loci at four-digit resolution. Typing coverage varied by locus: roughly 629-630 donors for A, B, C, DRB1 and DQB1; roughly 500 for DQA1; over 600 for DPA1; roughly 450 for DPB1. Because of strong linkage in the cohort, roughly five DR-DQ haplotypes were treated as single units for association and clustering. Among 398 genotyped donors of the cohort, an average of around 240,000 unique TCR beta nucleotide sequences were sequenced per donor, around a sixth of them non-productive.

Turning to this clone: It has no known antigen specificity. One base away there is no much larger clone; base qualities are not given.

The cohort consisted of more than 650 healthy bone marrow donors. At the time of sampling, every cohort member was nominally healthy, though immune exposures that went unrecorded were likely present. The donor was CMV seronegative and belonged to the group of over 300 seronegative cohort members. Every donor gave a peripheral blood sample, and the peripheral blood mononuclear cells from that sample were used for TCR beta sequencing. Genomic DNA was extracted from the blood cell samples with the Qiagen DNeasy Blood Extraction Kit. Library preparation employed the immunoSEQ multiplex PCR assay. The multiplex PCR relied on a mix of 60 forward primers for TCR Vbeta segments and 13 reverse primers for TCR Jbeta segments. A multiplex PCR assay on genomic DNA amplified the CDR3 region of rearranged TCR beta genes. Amplified TCR beta libraries were sequenced as 87-base-pair reads on the Illumina HiSeq System. From the authors' description of their analysis: In a later analysis, 77 million or so unique TCR beta chains were counted across the approximately 620 repertoires, and some 10 million of these chains were shared by at least two donors. To remove PCR and sequencing errors, raw reads were error-corrected and collapsed into unique sequences using a nearest-neighbor algorithm that merged closely related sequences. CDR3 sequences were aligned to IMGT reference sequences to assign V, D and J gene segments. Each retained sequence needed at least a six-nucleotide match to both a V gene segment and a J gene segment. Rearrangements were called productive when the CDR3 lacked stop codons and stayed in frame with V and J; all others were non-productive. CDR3 was defined by IMGT convention, running from the second conserved V-encoded cysteine to the conserved J-encoded phenylalanine. The earlier analysis of 550 to 650 of the donors excluded any sequence lacking an unambiguous match to a single V gene segment. An earlier analysis of 587 of the donors called V segments functional above 56.7% productive rearrangements and segregating when the between-donor standard deviation exceeded 5%. A statistical classification framework was built for diagnosing cytomegalovirus status from the catalog of TCR beta chain sequences. In a later analysis, TCR nucleotide sequences were compared against IMGT/GENE-DB human TR gene sequences so that V and J genes could be assigned. In a later analysis, CDR3 sequences and most-parsimonious VDJ recombination scenarios were assigned using the TCRdist pipeline. In a later analysis, each TCR beta chain was defined by its CDR3 amino acid sequence together with its V-gene family, and reads lacking a unique V-gene family were excluded. As a way to deal with suspected cross-contamination and a sequencing artifact, a later analysis dropped more than 500 nucleotide sequences that were highly shared and had low generation probability. For each public chain, a later analysis derived a clonal expansion index from normalized ranks of inferred template counts within each repertoire. A later analysis computed generation probabilities with a VDJ recombination model fitted to out-of-frame rearrangements, and checked the results against IGoR. Hypergeometric tests were used in a later analysis to score TCR-TCR, TCR-HLA and TCR-CMV co-occurrence, with a repertoire-size bias correction applied to the TCR pairs. A later analysis estimated false discovery rates by permuting HLA or CMV assignments 20 times. In a later analysis, co-occurring TCRs were grouped using DBSCAN, with TCRdist sequence similarity added in when clustering inside HLA-allele-positive subsets. For co-occurrence clustering, repertoires with fewer than 30,000 or more than 120,000 public chains were excluded, along with about five repertoires with anomalous nucleotide sharing. Sourced from immuneACCESS, this table was stored by TCRdb with only in-frame sequences that have V and J called. A share of the clones is absent; for the studies checked, an unresolved V gene accounts for under half, and the remainder has no known explanation. V and J calls and clone size come straight from that table; D and trimming were deduced from the DNA. This sample comprises over 100,000 clones, around 70% of them detected only once. About 7.3% of the sample is in the top ten clones.

Paper-wide results and their limitations: Linkage disequilibrium might explain the correlated functional status among segregating V segments, but an unknown experimental factor could not be ruled out. A further reported finding was that TCR beta sequences accurately predicted the HLA-A and HLA-B alleles for most subjects in the first cohort. An earlier analysis of approximately 540 of the donors showed that most TCR beta V segments appeared in productive rearrangements either about 87% or about 30% of the time, which broadly matched IMGT annotations. Compared with the 666-donor mean, donors in an Asian-associated ancestry cluster had fewer N-insertions in productive TCRs, according to a later genetic analysis. A later analysis found that TCR association rates varied across HLA loci, with DRB1 alleles showing the most associated TCRs and HLA-C alleles the fewest. Presence/absence analyses assumed roughly uniform sequencing depth across donors, an assumption that may not hold. Immune exposure information for the cohort was limited to CMV serostatus. The study gave a list of some 150 TCR beta chains associated with cytomegalovirus. In a later genetic analysis, a missense DCLRE1C variant was associated with V-gene and J-gene trimming of TCR beta chains, and the association was replicated in an independent cohort. The sequencing pipeline was judged likely to have produced a cluster of highly shared sequence variants as a technical artifact. Assigning TCR associations to individual alleles was difficult when HLA alleles, especially DR and DQ, strongly co-occurred. Several of the top co-occurrence clusters appeared to be linked to parvovirus B19, influenza, CMV and Epstein-Barr virus, according to a later analysis. Across donors, most TCR sequences were observed very rarely, whereas some public TCRs were present in many individuals. This cohort had only TCR beta chains sequenced, and the lack of alpha or paired-chain data limited which features could be detected. Because counts were too low, under 20 rarely observed V segments, including chromosome 9 orphons, were left out of the earlier analysis of some 640 of the donors. In a later analysis, HLA-associated TCR beta chains showed more clonal expansion and lower generation probabilities than non-associated chains that were equally common. The classifier was reported to diagnose cytomegalovirus status with high specificity and sensitivity in both the original and validation cohorts. A few of the identified cytomegalovirus-associated TCR beta chains were confirmed in vitro to be specific for cytomegalovirus antigens. The authors suggested that the approach could potentially be extended to other disease states and immunological phenotypes. Because HLA typing was unavailable for some donors at each locus, only the typed subset was used in association tests. A later analysis found that most CMV-associated TCR beta chains appeared HLA-restricted, with HLA associations seemingly driven largely by CMV exposure. In a later analysis, about 16,000 TCR beta sequences were associated with specific HLA alleles at a false discovery rate of 0.05.

Material for sequencing was PBMCs. The source of this sequence is a male donor in good health and CMV-seronegative.

The CDR3 has the sequence CASSSSVSYEQYF. The DNA sequence is as follows: TGTGCCAGCAGTTCTAGCGTCTCCTACGAGCAGTACTTC. The V and J genes are TRBV7-6 and TRBJ2-7; the D gene is possibly TRBD2, with 6 bases matching. The CDR3 numbers 13 residues from cysteine through phenylalanine. The read is trimmed to its CDR3 DNA, 39 bases read in frame from base 1. Based on the germline V gene, the CDR1 and CDR2 sequences are SGHVS and FNYEAQ. Trimming costs V 6 bases and J 0 bases, and their ends lie 9 bases apart.